This TCR beta chain stems from a study of blood T cells in healthy people across ages. Per sample, extraction of total RNA gave at least 5.5 micrograms in every case. Findings and limits, study-wide: There were more naive CD4+ cells and higher diversity in long-lived donors than in aged donors.

Sample-barcoded 5' priming and a J-beta primer mix drove a second PCR of roughly 7 to 11 cycles. Each cDNA molecule received a tag from a template-switch adaptor that had 12 random nucleotides. One entry per CDR3 protein, called by TCRdb with MiXCR from the 5' RACE reads. The profile shows some 1.8 million distinct CDR3 sequences, about 39% of them singletons. As to this clonotype: Its specificity is not known.

Sequenced sample: blood. This sequence originates from a human donor in good health.

As DNA, the CDR3 is TGCAGTGCTAGTCTACGTTACGAGCAGTACTTC. It encodes CSASLRYEQYF. The chain recombines TRBV20-1 with TRBJ2-7, with D hard to call. Deletions cut 3 bases from V and 4 bases from J, with 7 bases between. This CDR3 has 11 residues. Germline V lookup: CDR1 DFQATT, CDR2 SNEGSKA (reference sequence).